This T cell receptor (beta chain) was captured in a study of blood T cell repertoires in COVID-19. The overall study: PBMCs, B-cell-depleted T cells, or T cells provided the cDNA or gDNA that made up the material.

CDR3 length: 16 residues. The V gene's germline CDR1 is SGHRS and CDR2 YFSETQ. After removal of 1 base from V and 6 bases from J, the junction contained 5 bases not matched to a gene. Libraries were prepared by immunoSEQ multiplex PCR; TCRdb keeps only in-frame clonotypes and omits some of them. The table has roughly 290,000 clones, 85% to 90% seen once; the top ten hold 1.5% to 2%. The clonotype was recovered from a woman under 30 with acute COVID-19. The sequenced sample was PBMCs or T cells enriched from blood (not recorded which). The chain links TRBV5-1 to TRBJ2-1; TRBD1 aligns across 12 bases. CDR3 sequence reads: CASSLRGTGGFNEQFF. Here the CDR3 DNA reads TGCGCCAGCAGCTTGCGAGGGACAGGGGGCTTCAATGAGCAGTTCTTC.